This TCR beta chain was sequenced during a study of blood T cell repertoires in COVID-19. For the study at large: The analysed material was cDNA or gDNA that came from T cells, B-cell-depleted T cells, or PBMCs.

V lost 4 bases to trimming and J lost 6 bases, with 6 bases between them. CDR1 and CDR2 from the germline V gene are SQVTM and ANQGSEA. The CDR3 runs to 10 residues. Generated by immunoSEQ multiplex PCR, the TCRdb table keeps only in-frame clones and is missing some. Of approximately 81,000 clones listed, around 89% are singletons. The study assigned cohorts using participant-reported clinical history. This sequence was found in a woman in her 50s with acute COVID-19. Sequencing input: PBMCs or T cells enriched from blood (not recorded which). The chain joins TRBV29-1 to TRBJ1-2; D remains unclear. The CDR3: CSVGGNGYTF. The CDR3 DNA follows: TGCAGCGTTGGAGGGAATGGCTACACCTTC.